This TCR beta chain derives from a study of siplizumab effects on memory and regulatory T cells. The germline gives CDR1 SEHNR, CDR2 FQNEAQ (reference sequence). This CDR3 is 13 amino acids long. V trimming: 4 bases; J trimming: 5 bases; junction bases outside the gene matches: 3. Using immunoSEQ multiplex PCR, the repertoire was profiled, and TCRdb retains in-frame clones only, with some absent. The table lists some 100,000 clones, around 90% of them singletons. The V and J genes are TRBV7-9 and TRBJ2-7; TRBD1 aligns across 9 bases. Input material: non-Treg CD4+ T cells sorted from blood. This TCR came from a human donor in good health. CDR3 sequence reads: CASSSRTGDEQYF. As DNA, the CDR3 is TGTGCCAGCAGCTCCAGGACAGGGGACGAGCAGTACTTC. Supplemented by reference TRBV7-9 and TRBJ2-7, the full variable domain reads DTGVSQNPRHKITKRGQNVTFRCDPISEHNRLYWYRQTLGQGPEFLTYFQNEAQLEKSRLLSDRFSAERPKGSFSTLEIQRTEQGDSAMYLCASSSRTGDEQYFGPGTRLTVT.